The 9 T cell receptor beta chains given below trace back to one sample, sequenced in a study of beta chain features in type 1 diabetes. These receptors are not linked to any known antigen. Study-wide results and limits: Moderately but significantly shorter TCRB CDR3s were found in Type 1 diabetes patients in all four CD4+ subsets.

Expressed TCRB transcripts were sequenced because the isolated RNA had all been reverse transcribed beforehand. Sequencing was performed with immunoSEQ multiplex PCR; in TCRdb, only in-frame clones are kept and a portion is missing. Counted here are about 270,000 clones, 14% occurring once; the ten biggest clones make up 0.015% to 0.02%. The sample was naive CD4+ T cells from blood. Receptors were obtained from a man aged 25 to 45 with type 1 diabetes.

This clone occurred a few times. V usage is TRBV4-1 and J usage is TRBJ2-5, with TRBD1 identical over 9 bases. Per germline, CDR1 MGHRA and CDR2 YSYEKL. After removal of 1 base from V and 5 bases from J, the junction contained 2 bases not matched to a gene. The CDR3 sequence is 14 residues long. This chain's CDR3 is CASSQGDRVETQYF. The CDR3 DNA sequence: TGCGCCAGCAGCCAAGGGGACAGGGTTGAGACCCAGTACTTC.

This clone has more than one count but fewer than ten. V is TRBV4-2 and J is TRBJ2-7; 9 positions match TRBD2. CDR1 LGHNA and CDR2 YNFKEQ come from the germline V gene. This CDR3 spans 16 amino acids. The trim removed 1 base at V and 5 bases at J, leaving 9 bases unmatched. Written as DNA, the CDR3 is TGTGCCAGCAGCCAAGTTTTGGGGACTAGCAGACACGAGCAGTACTTC. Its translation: CASSQVLGTSRHEQYF.

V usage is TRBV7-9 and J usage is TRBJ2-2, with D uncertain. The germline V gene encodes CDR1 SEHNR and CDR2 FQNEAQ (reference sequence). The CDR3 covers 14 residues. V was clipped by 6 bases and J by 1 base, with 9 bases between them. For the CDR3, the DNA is TGTGCCAGCAGTCAAGACTGGAACACCGGGGAGCTGTTTTTT. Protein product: CASSQDWNTGELFF.

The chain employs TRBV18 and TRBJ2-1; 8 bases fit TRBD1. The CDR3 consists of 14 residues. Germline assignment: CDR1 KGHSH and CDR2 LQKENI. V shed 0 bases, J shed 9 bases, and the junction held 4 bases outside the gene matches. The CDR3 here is CASSPPTGAGEQFF. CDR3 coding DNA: TGTGCCAGCTCACCACCGACAGGGGCGGGTGAGCAGTTCTTC.

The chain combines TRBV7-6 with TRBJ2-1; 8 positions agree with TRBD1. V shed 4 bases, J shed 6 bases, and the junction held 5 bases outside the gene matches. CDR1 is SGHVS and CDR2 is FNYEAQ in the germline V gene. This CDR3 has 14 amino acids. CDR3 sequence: CASSSGTGSNEQFF. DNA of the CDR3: TGTGCCAGCAGCTCCGGGACAGGTTCCAATGAGCAGTTCTTC.

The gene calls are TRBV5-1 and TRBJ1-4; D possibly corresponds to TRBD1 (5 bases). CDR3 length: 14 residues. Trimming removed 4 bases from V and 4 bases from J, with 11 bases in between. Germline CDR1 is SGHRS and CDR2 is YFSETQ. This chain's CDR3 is CASSRGSHNEKLFF. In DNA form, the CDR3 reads TGCGCCAGCAGCCGGGGGAGCCATAATGAAAAACTGTTTTTT.

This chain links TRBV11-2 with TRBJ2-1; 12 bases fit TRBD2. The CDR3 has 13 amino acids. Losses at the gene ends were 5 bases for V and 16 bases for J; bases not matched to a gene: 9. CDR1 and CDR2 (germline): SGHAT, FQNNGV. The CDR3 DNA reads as TGTGCCAGCAGCCCCCTAGCGGGAGGGACGAATTTCTTC. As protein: CASSPLAGGTNFF.

CDR3 amino acids: CASSSERRQPQHF. The DNA for the CDR3 is TGTGCCAGCAGTTCCGAACGGCGGCAGCCCCAGCATTTT. This chain uses TRBV6-5 with TRBJ1-5; D unresolved. Germline V gene sequence: CDR1 MNHEY, CDR2 SVGAGI. The CDR3 runs to 13 residues. The V end was cut by 4 bases, the J end by 7 bases, with 11 bases between.

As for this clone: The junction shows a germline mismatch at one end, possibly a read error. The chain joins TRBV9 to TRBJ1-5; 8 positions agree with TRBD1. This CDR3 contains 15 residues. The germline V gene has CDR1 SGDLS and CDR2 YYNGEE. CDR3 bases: TGTGCCAGCAGCGTAGATGGACAGGGCAACCAGCCCCAGCATTTT. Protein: CASSVDGQGNQPQHF.